This T cell receptor (beta chain) appears in the sequencing data of a study of CD8+ T cells in alopecia areata. This clone was picked up a small number of times. Genes and germline come from the mouse. The missing CDR3 end, 4 residues past where the read stops, is filled in from the germline J gene. Germline V lookup: CDR1 NNHNN, CDR2 SYGAGS (reference sequence). The CDR3 covers 16 residues. Reverse transcribed after extraction, RNA yielded cDNA as the sequencing template. Measured with immunoSEQ multiplex PCR; TCRdb has only the in-frame clones, and not every one. The record shows around 100,000 clones for this sample, with no singletons present.

This receptor was obtained from a C3H/HeJ mouse with alopecia areata. MHC haplotype here: H2-k. Sequences were obtained from lesional skin. This chain joins TRBV13-2 and TRBJ2-1, with TRBD2 matching over 12 bases. The CDR3 here is CASGDATGGARAEQFF. CDR3 DNA (partial): TGTGCCAGCGGTGATGCGACTGGGGGGGCGCGAGCT.